This is a list of T cell receptor beta chains from one sample in a study of regulatory T cells in long-lasting Graves disease. One entry per CDR3 protein results from TCRdb running MiXCR on the multiplex PCR reads. Of 650,000 to 700,000 distinct CDR3 sequences listed, around 30% are singletons. The material sequenced was peripheral blood mononuclear cells (PBMCs), taken when the disease was refractory, from a patient treated with antithyroid drugs. The receptors were sampled from a female donor with Graves disease. Each CDR3 is given with its conserved first and last residue. A D gene is named only where the DNA matches it firmly. Some rows mark clone size as missing; the rest say once, few, many or name a class of expanded clone.

D	V	size	J	CDR3	DNA
.	TRBV3-1	.	TRBJ2-5	CASSQAQGRETQYF	TGTGCCAGCAGCCAAGCCCAGGGGAGAGAGACCCAGTACTTC
.	TRBV12-3/TRBV12-4	.	TRBJ1-1	CASSPKGVTEAFF	TGTGCCAGCAGTCCCAAGGGCGTGACTGAAGCTTTCTTT
.	TRBV12-3/TRBV12-4	few	TRBJ1-5	CASLLAGGTSNQPQHF	TGTGCCAGCCTTTTAGCGGGAGGGACGAGCAATCAGCCCCAGCATTTT
TRBD2	TRBV2	many	TRBJ2-2	CASSDEGLAGDTGELFF	TGTGCCAGCAGTGATGAAGGGCTAGCGGGTGATACCGGGGAGCTGTTTTTT
TRBD1	TRBV12-3/TRBV12-4	many	TRBJ1-2	CASTFGDRGYGYTF	TGTGCCAGCACTTTCGGGGACAGGGGCTATGGCTACACCTTC
.	TRBV5-1	few	TRBJ1-6	CASSFRELGNSPLHF	TGCGCCAGCAGCTTTCGGGAACTCGGTAATTCACCCCTCCACTTT
TRBD2	TRBV25-1	.	TRBJ2-7	CASSASMTSEPYEQYF	TGTGCCAGCAGTGCCTCAATGACTAGCGAGCCCTACGAGCAGTACTTC
.	TRBV6-1	few	TRBJ1-5	CASSPRVSGGDQPQHF	TGTGCCAGCAGTCCCAGGGTATCCGGTGGGGATCAGCCCCAGCATTTT
TRBD1	TRBV28	few	TRBJ1-4	CASSPGGEGEKLFF	TGTGCCAGCAGTCCAGGGGGAGAAGGTGAAAAACTGTTTTTT
.	TRBV5-1	.	TRBJ2-7	CASSLDAPGHSSYEQYF	TGCGCCAGCAGCTTGGACGCCCCGGGACATAGCTCCTACGAGCAGTACTTC
.	TRBV5-1	few	TRBJ2-7	CASSLASWPEGSYEQYF	TGCGCCAGCAGCTTGGCCAGTTGGCCAGAGGGCTCCTACGAGCAGTACTTC
.	TRBV27	few	TRBJ1-2	CASGRHYGYTF	TGTGCCAGCGGCAGACACTATGGCTACACCTTC
TRBD1	TRBV18	.	TRBJ1-6	CASSPQGATNSPLHF	TGTGCCAGCTCACCACAGGGGGCCACGAATTCACCCCTCCACTTT
.	TRBV12-3/TRBV12-4	.	TRBJ2-1	CASNVGDEQFF	TGTGCCAGCAATGTCGGCGATGAGCAGTTCTTC
.	TRBV28	many	TRBJ1-4	CASSLLGDREKLFF	TGTGCCAGCAGTTTATTGGGGGACCGGGAAAAACTGTTTTTT
.	TRBV12-3/TRBV12-4	.	TRBJ2-7	CASSLGTELYEQYF	TGTGCCAGCAGCCTCGGGACGGAACTTTACGAGCAGTACTTC
.	TRBV28	many	TRBJ2-7	CASSSSGWAISYEQYF	TGTGCCAGCAGTTCTTCTGGGTGGGCTATCTCCTACGAGCAGTACTTC
TRBD1	TRBV12-3/TRBV12-4	.	TRBJ2-2	CASSFGPGQGTGELFF	TGTGCCAGCAGTTTTGGCCCGGGACAGGGCACCGGGGAGCTGTTTTTT
.	TRBV12-3/TRBV12-4	few	TRBJ1-5	CASSLTLGGNQPQHF	TGTGCCAGCAGTTTGACCTTGGGGGGAAATCAGCCCCAGCATTTT
.	TRBV28	.	TRBJ1-5	CASRTPVSQPQHF	TGTGCCAGCAGAACTCCGGTGAGTCAGCCCCAGCATTTT
.	TRBV11-1	many	TRBJ1-1	CASSLFGTPNTEAFF	TGTGCCAGCAGCTTGTTCGGGACACCGAACACTGAAGCTTTCTTT
TRBD2	TRBV12-3/TRBV12-4	.	TRBJ2-6	CASSLTGLAGVGANVLTF	TGTGCCAGCAGTTTAACGGGACTAGCGGGAGTGGGGGCCAACGTCCTGACTTTC
TRBD2	TRBV20-1	few	TRBJ2-7	CSARPQTSAYTYEQYF	TGCAGTGCTAGACCACAAACTAGCGCCTACACCTACGAGCAGTACTTC
.	TRBV6-5	.	TRBJ2-7	CASSYSSMSYEQYF	TGTGCCAGCAGTTACTCATCAATGTCCTACGAGCAGTACTTC
.	TRBV2	few	TRBJ1-5	CASSDGTYQPQHF	TGTGCCAGCAGTGACGGAACCTATCAGCCCCAGCATTTT
.	TRBV12-3/TRBV12-4	many	TRBJ1-2	CASSRGLDGYTF	TGTGCCAGCAGCCGGGGGCTGGATGGCTACACCTTC
TRBD2	TRBV20-1	.	TRBJ2-7	CSARVRASGVNYEQYF	TGCAGTGCTAGAGTACGGGCTAGCGGGGTCAACTACGAGCAGTACTTC
TRBD2	TRBV3-1	.	TRBJ2-2	CASSQGLAGTGELFF	TGTGCCAGCAGCCAGGGACTAGCGGGCACCGGGGAGCTGTTTTTT
TRBD2	TRBV6-2/TRBV6-3	few	TRBJ2-7	CASSVEKGIAGEQYF	TGTGCCAGCAGTGTAGAAAAGGGAATAGCGGGTGAGCAGTACTTC
TRBD1	TRBV18	once	TRBJ1-1	CASSPRDRISNTEAFF	TGTGCCAGCTCACCAAGGGACAGGATCTCAAACACTGAAGCTTTCTTT
.	TRBV10-1	few	TRBJ1-5	CATLRAGYSNQPQHF	TGCGCCACCCTGAGGGCGGGGTATAGCAATCAGCCCCAGCATTTT
.	TRBV7-2	.	TRBJ1-5	CASSLVQGSNQPQHF	TGTGCCAGCAGCTTAGTACAGGGAAGCAATCAGCCCCAGCATTTT
.	TRBV6-2/TRBV6-3	.	TRBJ1-1	CASSTAVGYTEAFF	TGTGCCAGCAGTACAGCCGTTGGGTACACTGAAGCTTTCTTT
.	TRBV5-5	.	TRBJ2-7	CASRSPGRNSYEQYF	TGTGCCAGCAGATCTCCGGGTCGAAACTCCTACGAGCAGTACTTC
.	TRBV7-3	.	TRBJ1-5	CASSQTTDRDNQPQHF	TGTGCCAGCAGCCAAACGACAGATAGAGACAATCAGCCCCAGCATTTT
.	TRBV5-1	.	TRBJ1-4	CASSLVAGSNEKLFF	TGCGCCAGCAGCTTGGTAGCAGGGAGCAATGAAAAACTGTTTTTT
.	TRBV7-9	.	TRBJ1-1	CASSFLAAGSEAFF	TGTGCCAGCAGCTTCCTGGCGGCAGGGAGTGAAGCTTTCTTT
TRBD1	TRBV29-1	.	TRBJ1-3	CSVDDRVGGNTIYF	TGCAGCGTTGACGACAGGGTAGGAGGAAACACCATATATTTT
.	TRBV25-1	.	TRBJ2-1	CASSQTAASYNEQFF	TGTGCCAGCAGCCAGACAGCTGCCTCCTACAATGAGCAGTTCTTC
TRBD2	TRBV11-2	many	TRBJ2-4	CASSSRLAGVIQYF	TGTGCCAGCAGCTCCCGACTAGCGGGGGTCATTCAGTACTTC
.	TRBV27	.	TRBJ1-2	CASSYSTRGSYGYTF	TGTGCCAGCAGTTACAGTACCAGGGGTTCCTATGGCTACACCTTC
.	TRBV7-3	.	TRBJ2-3	CASSPSMADTQYF	TGTGCCAGCAGCCCCTCTATGGCAGATACGCAGTATTTT
.	TRBV12-3/TRBV12-4	many	TRBJ1-2	CASSFGQGGVYGYTF	TGTGCCAGCAGTTTCGGGCAGGGTGGAGTCTATGGCTACACCTTC
TRBD2	TRBV5-1	few	TRBJ2-7	CASSAGGGTRGEQYF	TGCGCCAGCAGCGCGGGGGGAGGGACCAGGGGCGAGCAGTACTTC
.	TRBV12-3/TRBV12-4	.	TRBJ1-5	CASSLRRSNQPQHF	TGTGCCAGCAGCCTAAGACGGAGCAATCAGCCCCAGCATTTT
TRBD1	TRBV10-3	.	TRBJ1-5	CAIRTGEGQPQHF	TGTGCCATCCGGACAGGGGAAGGTCAGCCCCAGCATTTT
TRBD1	TRBV7-9	.	TRBJ1-1	CASSKRTGWETEAFF	TGTGCCAGCAGCAAAAGGACAGGGTGGGAAACTGAAGCTTTCTTT
.	TRBV20-1	few	TRBJ1-1	CSARQGRLNTEAFF	TGCAGTGCTAGGCAGGGGAGATTGAACACTGAAGCTTTCTTT
.	TRBV28	many	TRBJ1-2	CASSLSLGRDNYGYTF	TGTGCCAGCAGTTTATCCCTCGGGAGGGATAACTATGGCTACACCTTC
TRBD1	TRBV6-1	few	TRBJ1-5	CASSEAGQGVGWRNQPQHF	TGTGCCAGCAGTGAAGCCGGACAGGGAGTGGGGTGGCGCAATCAGCCCCAGCATTTT
.	TRBV9	.	TRBJ2-5	CASSGMTAGETQYF	TGTGCCAGCAGCGGAATGACCGCGGGGGAGACCCAGTACTTC
.	TRBV6-1	few	TRBJ1-4	CATAGNGATNEKLFF	TGTGCCACCGCAGGGAATGGGGCAACTAATGAAAAACTGTTTTTT
.	TRBV7-9	few	TRBJ1-5	CASSFLSVSYSNQPQHF	TGTGCCAGCAGCTTCCTCTCTGTTTCTTATAGCAATCAGCCCCAGCATTTT